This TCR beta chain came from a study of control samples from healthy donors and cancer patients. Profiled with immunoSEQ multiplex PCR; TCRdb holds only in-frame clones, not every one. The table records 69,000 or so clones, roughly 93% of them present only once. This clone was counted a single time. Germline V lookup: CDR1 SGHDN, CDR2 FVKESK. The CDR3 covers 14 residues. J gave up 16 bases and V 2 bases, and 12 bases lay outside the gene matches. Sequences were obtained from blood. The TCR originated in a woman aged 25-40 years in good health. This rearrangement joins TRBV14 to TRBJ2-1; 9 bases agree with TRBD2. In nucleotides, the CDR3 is TGTGCCAGCAGCCAAAGGAGGGGAGGGACTAGCCTTTTCTTC. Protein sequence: CASSQRRGGTSLFF.